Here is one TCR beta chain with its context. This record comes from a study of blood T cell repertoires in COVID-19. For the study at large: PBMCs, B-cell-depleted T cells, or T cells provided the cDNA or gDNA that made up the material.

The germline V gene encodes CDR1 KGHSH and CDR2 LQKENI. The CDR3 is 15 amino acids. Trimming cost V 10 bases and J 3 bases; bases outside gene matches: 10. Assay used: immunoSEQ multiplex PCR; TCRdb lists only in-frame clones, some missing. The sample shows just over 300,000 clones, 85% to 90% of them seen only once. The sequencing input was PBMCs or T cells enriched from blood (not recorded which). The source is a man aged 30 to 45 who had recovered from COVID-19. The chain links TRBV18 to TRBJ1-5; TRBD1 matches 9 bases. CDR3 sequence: CATVPGQGPNQPQHF. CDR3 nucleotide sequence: TGTGCCACCGTCCCGGGACAGGGACCCAATCAGCCCCAGCATTTT.